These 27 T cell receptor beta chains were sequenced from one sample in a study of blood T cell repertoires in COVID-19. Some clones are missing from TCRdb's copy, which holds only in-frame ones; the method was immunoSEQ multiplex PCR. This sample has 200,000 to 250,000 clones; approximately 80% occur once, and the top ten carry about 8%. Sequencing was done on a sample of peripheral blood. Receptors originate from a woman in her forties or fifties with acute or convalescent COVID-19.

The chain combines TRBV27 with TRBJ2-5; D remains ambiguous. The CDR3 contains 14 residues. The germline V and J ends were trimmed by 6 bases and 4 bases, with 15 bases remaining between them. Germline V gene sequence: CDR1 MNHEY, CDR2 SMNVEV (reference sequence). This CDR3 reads CASSASFNSETQYF. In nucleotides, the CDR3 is TGTGCCAGCAGCGCTAGTTTCAACTCAGAGACCCAGTACTTC.

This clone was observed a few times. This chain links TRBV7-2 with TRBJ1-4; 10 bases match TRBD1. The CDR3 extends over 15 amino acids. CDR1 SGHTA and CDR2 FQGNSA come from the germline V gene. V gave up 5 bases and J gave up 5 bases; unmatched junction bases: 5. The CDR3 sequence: CASSVGGQGNEKLFF. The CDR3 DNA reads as TGTGCCAGCAGCGTAGGGGGACAGGGGAATGAAAAACTGTTTTTT.

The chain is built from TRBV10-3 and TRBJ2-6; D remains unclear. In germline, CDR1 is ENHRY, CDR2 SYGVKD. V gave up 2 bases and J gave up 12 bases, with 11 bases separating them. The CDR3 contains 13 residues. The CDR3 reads CAISEPKTPVLTF. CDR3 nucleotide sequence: TGTGCCATCAGTGAGCCCAAAACTCCCGTCCTGACTTTC.

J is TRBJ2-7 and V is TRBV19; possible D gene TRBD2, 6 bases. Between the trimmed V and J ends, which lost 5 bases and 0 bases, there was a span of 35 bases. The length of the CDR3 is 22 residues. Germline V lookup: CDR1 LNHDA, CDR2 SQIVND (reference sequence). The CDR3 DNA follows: TGTGCCAGTAGTGAAATGGCCATCAGGGCGGGACTCATAAACCTTAGCTCCTACGAGCAGTACTTC. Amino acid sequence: CASSEMAIRAGLINLSSYEQYF. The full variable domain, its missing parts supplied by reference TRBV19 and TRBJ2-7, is DGGITQSPKYLFRKEGQNVTLSCEQNLNHDAMYWYRQDPGQGLRLIYYSQIVNDFQKGDIAEGYSVSREKKESFPLTVTSAQKNPTAFYLCASSEMAIRAGLINLSSYEQYFGPGTRLTVT.

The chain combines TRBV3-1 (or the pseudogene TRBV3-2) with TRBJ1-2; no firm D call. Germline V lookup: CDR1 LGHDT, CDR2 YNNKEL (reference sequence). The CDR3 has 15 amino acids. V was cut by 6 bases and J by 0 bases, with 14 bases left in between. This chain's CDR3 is CASRECQSANYGYTF. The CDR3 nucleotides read TGTGCCAGCAGGGAGTGCCAGTCAGCTAACTATGGCTACACCTTC.

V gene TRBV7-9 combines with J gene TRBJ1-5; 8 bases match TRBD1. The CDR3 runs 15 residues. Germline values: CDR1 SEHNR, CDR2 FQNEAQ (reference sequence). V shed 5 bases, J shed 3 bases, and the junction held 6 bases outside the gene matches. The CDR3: CASSAQGGDNQPQHF. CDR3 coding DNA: TGTGCCAGCAGCGCACAGGGGGGTGACAATCAGCCCCAGCATTTT.

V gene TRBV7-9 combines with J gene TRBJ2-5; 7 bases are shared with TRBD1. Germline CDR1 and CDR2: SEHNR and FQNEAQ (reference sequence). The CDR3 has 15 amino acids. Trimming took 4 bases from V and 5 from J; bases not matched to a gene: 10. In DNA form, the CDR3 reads TGTGCCAGCAGCTCTCTTACAGGGGCAGCGGAGACCCAGTACTTC. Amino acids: CASSSLTGAAETQYF.

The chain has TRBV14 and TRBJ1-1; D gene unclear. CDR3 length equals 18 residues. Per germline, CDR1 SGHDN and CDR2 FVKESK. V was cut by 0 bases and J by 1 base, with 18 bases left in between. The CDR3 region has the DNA TGTGCCAGCAGCCAAGACACAAGGTGGGAGAGTAAGAACACTGAAGCTTTCTTT. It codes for CASSQDTRWESKNTEAFF.

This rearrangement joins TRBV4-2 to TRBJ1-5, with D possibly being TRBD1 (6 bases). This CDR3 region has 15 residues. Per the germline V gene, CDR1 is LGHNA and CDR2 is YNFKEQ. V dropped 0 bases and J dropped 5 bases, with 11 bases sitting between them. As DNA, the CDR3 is TGTGCCAGCAGCCAAGATGCGGCAGGGGATCAGCCCCAGCATTTT. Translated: CASSQDAAGDQPQHF.

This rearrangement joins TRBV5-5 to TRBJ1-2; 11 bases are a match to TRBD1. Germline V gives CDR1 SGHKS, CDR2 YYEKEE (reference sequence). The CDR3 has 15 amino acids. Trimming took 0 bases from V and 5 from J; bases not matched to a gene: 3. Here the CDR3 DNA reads TGTGCCAGCAGCTTGGCCGGGACAGGGGGTTATGGCTACACCTTC. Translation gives CASSLAGTGGYGYTF.

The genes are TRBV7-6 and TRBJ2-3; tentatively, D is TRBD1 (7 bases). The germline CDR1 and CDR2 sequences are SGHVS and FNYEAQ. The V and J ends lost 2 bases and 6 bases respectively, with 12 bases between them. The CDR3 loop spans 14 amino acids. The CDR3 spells CASSLSGGQDTQYF. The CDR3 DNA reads TGTGCCAGCAGCTTATCAGGGGGGCAGGATACGCAGTATTTT.

The CDR3 reads CASRTGAPFNSPLHF. The CDR3 DNA sequence: TGTGCCAGCAGGACAGGGGCTCCGTTCAATTCACCCCTCCACTTT. The chain recombines TRBV6-5 with TRBJ1-6; 8 bases align to TRBD1. In germline, CDR1 is MNHEY, CDR2 SVGAGI. The CDR3 has 15 residues. V was clipped by 6 bases and J by 7 bases; unmatched bases: 8.

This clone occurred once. CDR3 in DNA: TGTGCCAGCAGTGAATTCCAGGGATCTATTTACAATGAGCAGTTCTTC. As protein: CASSEFQGSIYNEQFF. The chain combines TRBV6-1 with TRBJ2-1; D is perhaps TRBD1 (5 bases). Germline V gene data show CDR1 as MNHNS and CDR2 as SASEGT. Deletions cut 2 bases from V and 4 bases from J, with 15 bases between. This CDR3 is built from 16 residues.

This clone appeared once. The CDR3 nucleotides are TGTGCCAGCAGCGTCGGACTAGCGGGGGGGCCGGTGACCCAGTACTTC. It yields the protein CASSVGLAGGPVTQYF. V gene TRBV5-4 combines with J gene TRBJ2-5; 15 bases are shared with TRBD2. CDR3 length equals 16 residues. J was trimmed by 7 bases and V by 4 bases; bases with no gene match: 8. In germline, CDR1 is SGHNT, CDR2 YYREEE (reference sequence).

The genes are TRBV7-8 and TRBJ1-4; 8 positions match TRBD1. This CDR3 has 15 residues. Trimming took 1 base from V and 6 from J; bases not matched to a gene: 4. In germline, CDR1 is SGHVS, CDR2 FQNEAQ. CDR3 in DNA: TGTGCCAGCAGCTTAGAAGGGACAGGTGATGAAAAACTGTTTTTT. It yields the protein CASSLEGTGDEKLFF.

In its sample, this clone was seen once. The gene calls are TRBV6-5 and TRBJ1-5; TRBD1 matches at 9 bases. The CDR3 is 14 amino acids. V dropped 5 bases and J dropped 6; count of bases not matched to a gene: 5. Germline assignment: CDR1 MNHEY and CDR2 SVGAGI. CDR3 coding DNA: TGTGCCAGCAGTCTGGACAGGGGAGCTCAGCCCCAGCATTTT. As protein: CASSLDRGAQPQHF.

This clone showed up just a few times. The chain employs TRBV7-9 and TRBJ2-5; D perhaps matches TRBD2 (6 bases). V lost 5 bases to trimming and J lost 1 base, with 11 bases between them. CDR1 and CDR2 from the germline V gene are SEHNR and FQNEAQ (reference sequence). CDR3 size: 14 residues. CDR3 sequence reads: CASSPGLIQETQYF. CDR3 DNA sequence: TGTGCCAGCAGCCCTGGACTAATCCAAGAGACCCAGTACTTC.

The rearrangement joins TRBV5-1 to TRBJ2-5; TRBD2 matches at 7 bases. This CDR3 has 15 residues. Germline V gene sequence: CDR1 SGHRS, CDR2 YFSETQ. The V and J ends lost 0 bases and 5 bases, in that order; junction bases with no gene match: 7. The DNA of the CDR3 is TGCGCCAGCAGCTTGGGGACGAGGGAGGGGGAGACCCAGTACTTC. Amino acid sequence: CASSLGTREGETQYF.

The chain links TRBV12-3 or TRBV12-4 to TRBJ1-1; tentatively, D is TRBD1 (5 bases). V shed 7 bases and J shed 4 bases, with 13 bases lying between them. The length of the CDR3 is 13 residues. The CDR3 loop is CASTLTDFTEAFF. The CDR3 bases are TGTGCCAGCACCTTGACAGATTTCACTGAAGCTTTCTTT.

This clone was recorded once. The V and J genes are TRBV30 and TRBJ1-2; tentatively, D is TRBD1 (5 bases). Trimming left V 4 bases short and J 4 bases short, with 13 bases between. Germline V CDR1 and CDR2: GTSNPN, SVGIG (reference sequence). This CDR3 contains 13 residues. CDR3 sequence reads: CAWISQGGYGYTF. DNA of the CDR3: TGTGCCTGGATCTCCCAGGGCGGCTATGGCTACACCTTC.

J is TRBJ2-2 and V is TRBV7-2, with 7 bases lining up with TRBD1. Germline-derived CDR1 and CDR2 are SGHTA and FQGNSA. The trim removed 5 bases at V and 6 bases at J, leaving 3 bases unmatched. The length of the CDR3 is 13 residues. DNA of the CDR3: TGTGCCAGCAGCCGACAGGGTCCCGGGGAGCTGTTTTTT. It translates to CASSRQGPGELFF.

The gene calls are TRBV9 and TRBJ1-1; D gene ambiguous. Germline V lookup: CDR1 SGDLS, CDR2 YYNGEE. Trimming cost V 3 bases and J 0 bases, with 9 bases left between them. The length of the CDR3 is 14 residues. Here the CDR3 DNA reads TGTGCCAGCAGCGCACAGCTCATGAACACTGAAGCTTTCTTT. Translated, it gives CASSAQLMNTEAFF.

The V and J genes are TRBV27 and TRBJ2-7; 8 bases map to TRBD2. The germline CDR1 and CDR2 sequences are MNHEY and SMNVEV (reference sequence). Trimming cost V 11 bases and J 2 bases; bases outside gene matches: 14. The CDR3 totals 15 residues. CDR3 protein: CAYPPGGAGPYEQYF. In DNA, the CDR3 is TGTGCCTATCCCCCGGGGGGGGCGGGGCCCTACGAGCAGTACTTC.

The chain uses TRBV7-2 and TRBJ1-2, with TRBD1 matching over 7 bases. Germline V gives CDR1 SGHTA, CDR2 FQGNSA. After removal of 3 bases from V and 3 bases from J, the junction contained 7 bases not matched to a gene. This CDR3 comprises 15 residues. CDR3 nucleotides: TGTGCCAGCAGCTTCTCTCCCGGGACAGACTATGGCTACACCTTC. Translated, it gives CASSFSPGTDYGYTF.

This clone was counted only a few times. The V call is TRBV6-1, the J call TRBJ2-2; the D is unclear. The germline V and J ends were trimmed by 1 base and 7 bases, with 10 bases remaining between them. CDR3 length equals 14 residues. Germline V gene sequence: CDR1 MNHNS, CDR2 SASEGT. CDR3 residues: CASSEGPTGGELFF. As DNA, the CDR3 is TGTGCCAGCAGTGAAGGACCAACGGGCGGGGAGCTGTTTTTT.

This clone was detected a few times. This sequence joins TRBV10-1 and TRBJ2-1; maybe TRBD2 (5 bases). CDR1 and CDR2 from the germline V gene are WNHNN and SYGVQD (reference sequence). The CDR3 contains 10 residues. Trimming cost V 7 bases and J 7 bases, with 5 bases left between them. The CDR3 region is CASKRNEQFF. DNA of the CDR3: TGCGCCAGCAAGCGGAATGAGCAGTTCTTC.

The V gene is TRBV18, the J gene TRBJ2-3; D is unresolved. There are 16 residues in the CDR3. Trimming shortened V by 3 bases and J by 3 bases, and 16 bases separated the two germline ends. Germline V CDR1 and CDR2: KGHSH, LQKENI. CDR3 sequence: CASSPLISSGTDTQYF. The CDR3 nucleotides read TGTGCCAGCTCACCGCTCATTTCTAGTGGGACAGATACGCAGTATTTT. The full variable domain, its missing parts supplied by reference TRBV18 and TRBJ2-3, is NAGVMQNPRHLVRRRGQEARLRCSPMKGHSHVYWYRQLPEEGLKFMVYLQKENIIDESGMPKERFSAEFPKEGPSILRIQQVVRGDSAAYFCASSPLISSGTDTQYFGPGTRLTVL.